This record covers a single T cell receptor (beta chain). Some clones are missing from TCRdb's copy, which holds only in-frame ones; the method was immunoSEQ multiplex PCR. Here the sample spans under 40,000 clones, about 90% being singletons. This CDR3 is 14 amino acids long. V gave up 6 bases and J gave up 2 bases; unmatched junction bases: 6. Germline-derived CDR1 and CDR2 are SGHRS and YFSETQ. The data are from a study of T cell changes during pregnancy in multiple sclerosis. The chain is built from TRBV5-1 and TRBJ2-3; 7 positions agree with TRBD1. This receptor was identified in a female donor in good health, enrolled as a control in a pregnancy study. The sequences come from CD4+ T cells from peripheral blood mononuclear cells, collected in the third trimester of pregnancy. CDR3 coding DNA: TGCGCCAGCAAGTTCGGGACAGACACAGATACGCAGTATTTT. Its translation: CASKFGTDTDTQYF.